The 29 T cell receptor beta chains below come from one sample, sequenced in a study of cytomegalovirus exposure and HLA in healthy donors (dated by TCRdb to between 2016 and 2019). The method behind the library was the immunoSEQ multiplex PCR assay. For the multiplex PCR, a mixture combining 60 forward primers for TCR Vbeta segments and 13 reverse primers for TCR Jbeta segments was used. Imported from immuneACCESS, the table was reduced by TCRdb to in-frame sequences with V and J called. These copies leave out some clones; in studies compared against another copy, an unresolved V gene accounts for under half, and the cause of the remainder is not known. This sample lists about 130,000 clones; 80% to 90% were detected once. The ten largest account for under 7% of the sample. Material for sequencing was PBMCs. All receptors come from a woman aged 40 to 50 in good health and CMV-seropositive.

This chain joins TRBV9 and TRBJ2-5, with TRBD2 as a possible D gene (6 bases). The tail of the sequence fits TRBJ2-7 better, so the J call may be wrong. This CDR3 region has 13 residues. CDR1 is SGDLS, CDR2 YYNGEE, per germline. In DNA form, the CDR3 reads TGTGCCAGCAGCGCTTACAGCGGGTACGAGCAGTACTTC. Protein: CASSAYSGYEQYF.

The gene calls are TRBV27 and TRBJ1-5; TRBD1 matches at 7 bases. This CDR3 has 17 amino acids. J gave up 0 bases and V 5 bases, and 10 bases lay outside the gene matches. CDR1 is MNHEY, CDR2 SMNVEV, per germline (reference sequence). In DNA, the CDR3 is TGTGCCAGCAGTCCCCGGGACAGAACTTATAGCAATCAGCCCCAGCATTTT. As protein: CASSPRDRTYSNQPQHF.

V usage is TRBV4-3 and J usage is TRBJ2-2; TRBD2 matches at 13 bases. This CDR3 is built from 17 residues. Germline V gives CDR1 LGHNA, CDR2 YSLEER. V was pared by 1 base and J by 6 bases, with 5 bases of the junction left unmatched. DNA of the CDR3: TGCGCCAGCAGCCAAGGGACTAGCGGGAGTGAAGCCGGGGAGCTGTTTTTT. Its protein product is CASSQGTSGSEAGELFF.

The chain's CDR3 is CASSQARSVGTRETQYF. The CDR3 bases are TGCGCCAGCAGCCAAGCTAGGAGCGTGGGGACAAGGGAGACCCAGTACTTC. This sequence joins TRBV4-1 and TRBJ2-5; D might be TRBD1 (6 bases). CDR1 is MGHRA and CDR2 is YSYEKL in the germline V gene. This CDR3 comprises 17 residues. The germline V and J ends were trimmed by 1 base and 5 bases, with 20 bases remaining between them.

The rearrangement links TRBV10-3 to TRBJ1-5; TRBD1 aligns across 9 bases. The CDR3 sequence is 17 residues long. Germline V lookup: CDR1 ENHRY, CDR2 SYGVKD. With 4 bases clipped from V and 2 bases from J, the junction kept 9 bases outside the gene matches. The CDR3 nucleotides are TGTGCCATCAGTGGGGGACAGGGAGGTGGTGGCAATCAGCCCCAGCATTTT. It is translated as CAISGGQGGGGNQPQHF.

The chain uses TRBV10-3 and TRBJ2-1; D not resolved. Germline V gene lookup returns CDR1 ENHRY and CDR2 SYGVKD. The CDR3 consists of 17 residues. Trimming pared 3 bases from V and 5 bases from J, leaving 20 bases between. Here the CDR3 reads CAISEGWWLVWNNEQFF. The CDR3 bases are TGTGCCATCAGTGAAGGTTGGTGGCTAGTGTGGAACAATGAGCAGTTCTTC.

The gene calls are TRBV4-2 and TRBJ2-1; D might be TRBD2 (6 bases). From germline, CDR1 is LGHNA and CDR2 YNFKEQ. The CDR3 runs to 13 residues. Trimming removed 2 bases from V and 7 bases from J, with 9 bases in between. Written as DNA, the CDR3 is TGTGCCAGCAGCCAAAATCTAGCGAATGAGCAGTTCTTC. Translated: CASSQNLANEQFF.

J is TRBJ2-5 and V is TRBV5-1; 7 bases fit TRBD1. This CDR3 region has 14 residues. The V gene end was trimmed by 3 bases and the J gene end by 2 bases; junction bases not matched to a gene: 4. Germline V gives CDR1 SGHRS, CDR2 YFSETQ. CDR3: CASSSLQGQETQYF. DNA of the CDR3: TGCGCCAGCAGCTCCCTACAGGGGCAAGAGACCCAGTACTTC.

This chain uses TRBV19 with TRBJ2-3, with 12 bases identical to TRBD1. With V trimmed by 3 bases and J by 4 bases, 2 bases remained unmatched. CDR3 length: 15 amino acids. The germline V gene has CDR1 LNHDA and CDR2 SQIVND (reference sequence). The CDR3 loop reads CASSMGTGGADTQYF. CDR3 sequence (DNA): TGTGCCAGTAGTATGGGGACAGGGGGCGCAGATACGCAGTATTTT.

V and J are TRBV28 and TRBJ2-7, with D perhaps matching TRBD2 (6 bases). Per the germline V gene, CDR1 is MDHEN and CDR2 is SYDVKM. Trimming left V 6 bases short and J 0 bases short, with 12 bases between. The CDR3 runs to 14 residues. The CDR3: CASSLREVSYEQYF. CDR3 bases: TGTGCCAGCAGCCTCAGGGAGGTCTCCTACGAGCAGTACTTC.

The rearrangement uses TRBV28 and TRBJ2-4; 9 positions match TRBD2. The junction had 16 bases not matched to a gene; V was cut back by 1 base and J by 0 bases. This CDR3 contains 21 residues. In germline, CDR1 is MDHEN, CDR2 SYDVKM. Written as DNA, the CDR3 is TGTGCCAGCAGTTTATTCGGGGTAGGGACTAGCCAACTACTAGCCAAAAACATTCAGTACTTC. The encoded protein is CASSLFGVGTSQLLAKNIQYF.

The chain joins TRBV4-3 to TRBJ2-5, with 8 bases matching TRBD2. The CDR3 consists of 16 residues. V dropped 0 bases and J dropped 5; count of bases not matched to a gene: 8. Germline CDR1 is LGHNA and CDR2 is YSLEER. CDR3 region: CASSQDASGSWETQYF. CDR3 in DNA: TGCGCCAGCAGCCAAGATGCGAGCGGGAGTTGGGAGACCCAGTACTTC.

The CDR3 bases are TGTGCCAGCAGTCCCCAGGGGGATGAGCAGTTCTTC. Translating gives CASSPQGDEQFF. The chain links TRBV27 to TRBJ2-1, with 7 nucleotides matching TRBD1. The CDR3 covers 12 residues. Germline trimming cut 5 bases from V and 8 bases from J; bases unmatched to any gene: 3. CDR1 is MNHEY and CDR2 is SMNVEV in the germline V gene (reference sequence).

J is TRBJ2-1 and V is TRBV27; possible D gene TRBD2, 5 bases. This CDR3 has 14 amino acids. Trimming pared 3 bases from V and 3 bases from J, leaving 9 bases between. Germline CDR1 is MNHEY and CDR2 is SMNVEV (reference sequence). CDR3 coding DNA: TGTGCCAGCAGTTTGAGAACTAGCTACAATGAGCAGTTCTTC. Protein: CASSLRTSYNEQFF.

This chain connects TRBV9 to TRBJ1-2; tentative D call: TRBD1 (6 bases). CDR3 size: 14 residues. Germline CDR1 and CDR2: SGDLS and YYNGEE. V was clipped by 3 bases and J by 4 bases, with 13 bases between them. The DNA for the CDR3 is TGTGCCAGCAGCGCAGGACAGCTTCCCTATGGCTACACCTTC. This sequence encodes CASSAGQLPYGYTF. The full variable domain, rest sourced from reference TRBV9 and TRBJ1-2, is DSGVTQTPKHLITATGQRVTLRCSPRSGDLSVYWYQQSLDQGLQFLIQYYNGEERAKGNILERFSAQQFPDLHSELNLSSLELGDSALYFCASSAGQLPYGYTFGSGTRLTVV.

This clone occurred once. The chain links TRBV4-2 to TRBJ2-1, with D maybe TRBD1 (5 bases). The CDR3 runs to 15 residues. Trimming took off 0 bases at V and 2 bases at J, with 8 bases between the two ends. Germline V CDR1 and CDR2: LGHNA, YNFKEQ. CDR3 region: CASSQEAGPYNEQFF. CDR3 bases: TGTGCCAGCAGCCAAGAGGCAGGGCCCTACAATGAGCAGTTCTTC.

The CDR3 region has the DNA TGTGCCAGCAGCGAAGGGACAGGGGGAGCTCCTGAAGCTTTCTTT. Translating it yields CASSEGTGGAPEAFF. The rearrangement uses TRBV9 and TRBJ1-1, with TRBD1 matching over 11 bases. The CDR3 is 15 residues long. CDR1 and CDR2 (germline): SGDLS, YYNGEE. The V gene end was trimmed by 3 bases and the J gene end by 6 bases; junction bases not matched to a gene: 7.

The CDR3, as DNA: TGTGCCAGCAGCACGCGACTAGCGGGAGGAGGGACAGATACGCAGTATTTT. It yields the protein CASSTRLAGGGTDTQYF. The chain combines TRBV9 with TRBJ2-3; 13 positions agree with TRBD2. J lost 3 bases, V lost 4 bases, and 8 bases had no gene match. The germline CDR1 and CDR2 sequences are SGDLS and YYNGEE. The CDR3 is made up of 17 amino acids.

V is TRBV7-3 and J is TRBJ2-1; D not certain. The CDR3 totals 12 residues. From germline, CDR1 is SGHTA and CDR2 FQGTGA. The V end lost 4 bases, the J end lost 9 bases, and 10 bases lay between the germline ends. CDR3 residues: CASSYRSGEQFF. For the CDR3, the DNA is TGTGCCAGCAGCTACCGTTCGGGTGAGCAGTTCTTC.

The chain employs TRBV6-5 and TRBJ2-7; TRBD1 aligns across 9 bases. CDR1 is MNHEY and CDR2 is SVGAGI in the germline V gene. The CDR3 loop spans 13 amino acids. After removal of 5 bases from V and 4 bases from J, the junction contained 3 bases not matched to a gene. CDR3 sequence: CASSRTGVYEQYF. The DNA for the CDR3 is TGTGCCAGCAGTAGGACAGGGGTTTACGAGCAGTACTTC.

This sequence joins TRBV11-2 and TRBJ1-2, with 8 bases identical to TRBD1. V lost 7 bases and J lost 5; bases outside the gene matches: 9. The germline CDR1 and CDR2 sequences are SGHAT and FQNNGV. The CDR3 contains 14 residues. In nucleotides, the CDR3 is TGTGCCAGCACCACCTCGACAGGGGCATATGGCTACACCTTC. Translating it yields CASTTSTGAYGYTF.

V usage is TRBV19 and J usage is TRBJ1-5; TRBD1 matches at 8 bases. Looked up from germline, CDR1 is LNHDA and CDR2 is SQIVND (reference sequence). V dropped 5 bases and J dropped 0; count of bases not matched to a gene: 15. The CDR3 has 19 amino acids. The CDR3 loop is CASSSPGQGIPFSNQPQHF. The CDR3, as DNA: TGTGCCAGTAGTTCCCCTGGACAGGGTATTCCTTTTAGCAATCAGCCCCAGCATTTT.

CDR3: CASSVAGAPSTDTQYF. CDR3 coding DNA: TGTGCCAGCAGCGTAGCAGGGGCTCCTAGCACAGATACGCAGTATTTT. This rearrangement joins TRBV9 to TRBJ2-3; tentative D call: TRBD1 (6 bases). Germline assignment: CDR1 SGDLS and CDR2 YYNGEE. Between the trimmed V and J ends, which lost 0 bases and 0 bases, there was a span of 11 bases. This CDR3 contains 16 residues.

The chain uses TRBV18 and TRBJ2-6, with unresolved D. The CDR3 is 17 amino acids. Germline lookup yields CDR1 KGHSH and CDR2 LQKENI. V was clipped by 4 bases and J by 0 bases, with 13 bases between them. This chain's CDR3 is CASSLAPTSSGANVLTF. The CDR3 DNA is TGTGCCAGCTCACTAGCTCCAACCAGCTCTGGGGCCAACGTCCTGACTTTC.

The chain uses TRBV7-3 and TRBJ2-7; D remains ambiguous. The CDR3 consists of 13 residues. Germline-derived CDR1 and CDR2 are SGHTA and FQGTGA. Trimming shortened V by 3 bases and J by 5 bases, and 11 bases separated the two germline ends. CDR3: CASSFTPRDEQYF. DNA for the CDR3: TGTGCCAGCAGCTTCACGCCCCGGGACGAGCAGTACTTC. The whole variable domain, filled in from reference TRBV7-3 and TRBJ2-7, reads GAGVSQTPSNKVTEKGKYVELRCDPISGHTALYWYRQSLGQGPEFLIYFQGTGAADDSGLPNDRFFAVRPEGSVSTLKIQRTERGDSAVYLCASSFTPRDEQYFGPGTRLTVT.

This chain uses TRBV5-4 with TRBJ2-3; 13 positions agree with TRBD2. The germline CDR1 and CDR2 sequences are SGHNT and YYREEE (reference sequence). There are 17 residues in the CDR3. V lost 4 bases to trimming and J lost 2 bases; unmatched junction nucleotides: 7. The CDR3 loop is CASSRTSGGANTDTQYF. CDR3 DNA sequence: TGTGCCAGCAGCCGAACTAGCGGGGGGGCCAACACAGATACGCAGTATTTT.

The genes are TRBV5-1 and TRBJ1-3; 9 bases align to TRBD1. Looked up from germline, CDR1 is SGHRS and CDR2 is YFSETQ. This CDR3 is built from 16 residues. V gave up 2 bases and J gave up 4 bases; unmatched junction bases: 7. CDR3 coding DNA: TGCGCCAGCAGCTTCAACCGGGACAGGGTGGGAAACACCATATATTTT. Translating gives CASSFNRDRVGNTIYF.

The sample holds a few counts of this clone. The chain joins TRBV19 to TRBJ1-4; 8 bases map to TRBD1. V shed 6 bases and J 7 bases; nucleotides not matched to a gene: 7. The germline CDR1 and CDR2 sequences are LNHDA and SQIVND (reference sequence). This CDR3 region has 14 residues. Here the CDR3 reads CASSEGTGIEKLFF. DNA of the CDR3: TGTGCCAGTAGCGAGGGGACAGGCATTGAAAAACTGTTTTTT.

The chain uses TRBV5-1 and TRBJ2-5, with 10 bases aligning to TRBD2. The end of the DNA is better explained by TRBJ2-7, so the J call may be wrong. The CDR3 covers 15 residues. Per germline, CDR1 SGHRS and CDR2 YFSETQ. CDR3 region: CASSAQGLALYEQYF. The CDR3 DNA is TGCGCCAGCAGCGCGCAGGGACTAGCGCTCTACGAGCAGTACTTC.